This is a list of T cell receptor beta chains from one sample in a study of long-term antiretroviral therapy in people with HIV. Using immunoSEQ multiplex PCR, the repertoire was profiled, and TCRdb retains in-frame clones only, with some absent. The sample includes about 39,000 clones, more than 80% of them seen just once. The sample here was unsorted PBMCs, taken 3.1 years after starting antiretroviral therapy. Receptor source: a woman aged 45-65 years with HIV. Each CDR3 is given with its conserved first and last residue. Fields, in order: V gene, clone size, D gene, J gene, CDR3 DNA, CDR3 protein. A D gene is named only where the DNA matches it firmly. Part of the rows lack a size; the others show once, few, many or a class for expanded clones.

TRBV10-3	-	TRBD2	TRBJ2-3	TGTGCCGGATCCTCAGGGCTAGCGGGGACAGATACGCAGTATTTT	CAGSSGLAGTDTQYF
TRBV6-6	-	TRBD1	TRBJ2-6	TGTGCCGGGGGGACAGGGTCCGGGGCCAACGTCCTGACTTTC	CAGGTGSGANVLTF
TRBV7-9	-	TRBD1	TRBJ1-1	TGTGCCAGCAGGACGACAGGGGGAGTAGAAGCTTTCTTT	CASRTTGGVEAFF
TRBV27	-	-	TRBJ2-7	TGTGCCAGCAGTCCCGAGACAGGTTATAACGAGCAGTACTTC	CASSPETGYNEQYF
TRBV10-3	-	-	TRBJ1-5	TGTGCCATCAGTGAGCCCACGGCAGGGGATCAGCCCCAGCATTTT	CAISEPTAGDQPQHF
TRBV6-5	-	-	TRBJ1-1	TGTGCCAGCCCAACTTGGAGGGTGAACACTGAAGCTTTCTTT	CASPTWRVNTEAFF
TRBV9	-	TRBD2	TRBJ2-2	TGTGCCAGCAGCGTAGCCGGACTAGGGGTAGGCACCGGGGAGCTGTTTTTT	CASSVAGLGVGTGELFF
TRBV7-3	-	TRBD2	TRBJ2-5	TGTGCCAGCAGCCCGAGCGGGGGGGGAGAGACCCAGTACTTC	CASSPSGGGETQYF
TRBV19	-	-	TRBJ2-2	TGTGCCAGTAATTTTGGTGGTTGGACCGGGGAGCTGTTTTTT	CASNFGGWTGELFF
TRBV2	-	-	TRBJ1-1	TGTGCCAGCACCGCGGGGGGGTTGAACACTGAAGCTTTCTTT	CASTAGGLNTEAFF
TRBV11-2	few	-	TRBJ2-7	TGTGCCAGCAGCTTAGCAGGGGAGTACGAGCAGTACTTC	CASSLAGEYEQYF
TRBV6-1	-	TRBD1	TRBJ2-1	TGTGCCAGCAAGGATGGACAGGGGATTTACAATGAGCAGTTCTTC	CASKDGQGIYNEQFF
TRBV27	-	-	TRBJ1-1	TGTGCCAGCAGCCCATGGGGGGGGAACACTGAAGCTTTCTTT	CASSPWGGNTEAFF
TRBV7-8	few	TRBD1	TRBJ2-7	TGTGCCAGCAGCTTAGGGACAGGCCCCTACGAGCAGTACTTC	CASSLGTGPYEQYF
TRBV7-9	-	TRBD2	TRBJ2-5	TGTGCCAGCAGCCCCAGCGGGGGCCAAGAGACCCAGTACTTC	CASSPSGGQETQYF
TRBV11-2	-	-	TRBJ2-1	TGTGCCAGCAGCTACCCCCGAAGTCCCTGGGAGTTCTTC	CASSYPRSPWEFF